This entry describes one T cell receptor beta chain. The antigen remains unidentified. This sample stems from a study of memory CD4+ T cells and cytomegalovirus serostatus. The sort gate was single viable CD3+CD4+CD8-CD45RO+ cells for memory CD4+ T cells. Positive selection with CD4 microbeads enriched total CD4+ T cells. The V segment lost 7 bases and the J segment 9 bases; nucleotides outside the gene matches: 6. There are 14 residues in the CDR3. Germline lookup yields CDR1 LNHDA and CDR2 SQIVND (reference sequence). Authors' analysis steps: After removing out-of-frame reads, approximately 2 million distinct TCRbeta sequences remained. Sequenced by immunoSEQ multiplex PCR; TCRdb stores in-frame clones only, minus some. V, J and clone size are those of that table, while D and trimming were read from the DNA. The sample has about 27,000 clones; about 75% are singletons. Study-wide points: Each of approximately 63 CMV-associated TCRbeta sequences occurred in one to five individuals. The CMV-associated TCR signature appears largely within the CD4+ memory repertoire.

V usage is TRBV19 and J usage is TRBJ1-6, with 10 bases matching TRBD1. The specimen was memory CD4+ T cells from blood. The receptor comes from an adult in good health and CMV-seronegative. In nucleotides, the CDR3 is TGTGCCAGTAAGCGGGACAGGGGAGGTTCACCCCTCCACTTT. It encodes CASKRDRGGSPLHF.